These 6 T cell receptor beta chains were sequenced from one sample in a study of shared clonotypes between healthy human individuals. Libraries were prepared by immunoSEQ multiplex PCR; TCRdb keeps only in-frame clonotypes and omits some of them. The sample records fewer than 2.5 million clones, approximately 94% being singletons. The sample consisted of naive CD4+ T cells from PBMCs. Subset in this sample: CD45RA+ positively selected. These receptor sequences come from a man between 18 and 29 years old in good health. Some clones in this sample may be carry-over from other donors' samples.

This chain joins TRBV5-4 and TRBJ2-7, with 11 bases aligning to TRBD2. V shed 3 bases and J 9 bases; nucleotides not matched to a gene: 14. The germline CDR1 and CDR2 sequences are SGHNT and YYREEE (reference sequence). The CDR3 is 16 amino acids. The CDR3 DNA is TGTGCCAGCAGCTCGAAACTAGCGGGAGTGCGGTCGGTGCAGTACTTC. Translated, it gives CASSSKLAGVRSVQYF.

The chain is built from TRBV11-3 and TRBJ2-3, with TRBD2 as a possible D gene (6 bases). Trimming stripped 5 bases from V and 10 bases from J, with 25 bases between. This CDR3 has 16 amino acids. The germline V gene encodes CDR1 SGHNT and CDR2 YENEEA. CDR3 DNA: TGTGCCAGCAGCGCCCGCCGGGACTCCCCCCGGAATCCGCAGTATTTT. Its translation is CASSARRDSPRNPQYF.

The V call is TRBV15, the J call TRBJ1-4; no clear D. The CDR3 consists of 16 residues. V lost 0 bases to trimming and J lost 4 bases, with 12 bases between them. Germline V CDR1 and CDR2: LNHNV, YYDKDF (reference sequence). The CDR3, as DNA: TGTGCCACCAGCAGAGATCGCGGCAGCTATAATGAAAAACTGTTTTTT. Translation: CATSRDRGSYNEKLFF.

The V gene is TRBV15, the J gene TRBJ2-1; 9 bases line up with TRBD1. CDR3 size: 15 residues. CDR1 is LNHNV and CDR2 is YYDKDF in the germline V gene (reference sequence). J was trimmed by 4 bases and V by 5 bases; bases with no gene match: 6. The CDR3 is CATSLNRGLYNEQFF. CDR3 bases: TGTGCCACCAGCCTAAACAGGGGGCTATACAATGAGCAGTTCTTC.

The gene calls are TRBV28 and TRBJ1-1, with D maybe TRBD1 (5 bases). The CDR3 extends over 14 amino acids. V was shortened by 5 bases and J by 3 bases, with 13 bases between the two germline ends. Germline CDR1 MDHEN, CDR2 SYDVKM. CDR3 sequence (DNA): TGTGCCAGCAGTATTGGGGGGAGGGACACTGAAGCTTTCTTT. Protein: CASSIGGRDTEAFF.

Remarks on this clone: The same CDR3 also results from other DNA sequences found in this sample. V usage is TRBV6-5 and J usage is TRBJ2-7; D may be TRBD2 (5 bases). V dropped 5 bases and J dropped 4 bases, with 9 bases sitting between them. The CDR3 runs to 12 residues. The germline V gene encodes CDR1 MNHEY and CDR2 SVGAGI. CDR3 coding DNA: TGTGCCAGCAGTGGAACGGGGTACGAGCAGTACTTC. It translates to CASSGTGYEQYF.